Included here is one T cell receptor (beta chain) sequence, with context. The antigen is undetermined. The length of the CDR3 is 13 residues. Germline V gene data show CDR1 as LGHDT and CDR2 as YNNKEL (reference sequence). V was shortened by 4 bases and J by 6 bases, with 12 bases between the two germline ends. This entry belongs to a study of T-cell memory formation after mild COVID-19. Whole-study findings and limits: Day 15 to 85 contracting clones showed balanced CD4/CD8; later expanders leaned CD4+. Second-wave clones reaching peak frequency on day 37 lacked confirmed SARS-CoV-2 specificity.

TCRdb re-derived calls from the 5' RACE reads in MiXCR, one entry per CDR3 protein. This sample has about 560,000 distinct CDR3 sequences, with 17% found just once. Sequenced sample: PBMCs or a T cell subset sorted from them (not recorded which). This TCR derives from an adult woman who had mild COVID-19 (a few samples of this study predate the infection). Cell type and time point are not known. The chain employs TRBV3-1 and TRBJ1-2; the D gene is possibly TRBD1 (5 bases). The CDR3 sequence: CASSRGDGDGYTF. The CDR3 region has the DNA TGTGCCAGCAGCCGCGGGGACGGCGATGGCTACACCTTC.